A single sample is the source of the 9 T cell receptor beta chains below, sequenced in a study of tumor-infiltrating lymphocytes in localized non-small cell lung cancer. Here immunoSEQ multiplex PCR was the method, and the copy in TCRdb shows in-frame clones only, minus some. The sample holds about 16,000 clones, 69% seen once. The source material was lung tumor tissue. Source of these receptors: a human donor with non-small cell lung cancer.

The chain carries TRBV7-9 and TRBJ2-1, with 7 bases matching TRBD1. This CDR3 comprises 14 residues. V was pared by 1 base and J by 6 bases, with 3 bases of the junction left unmatched. Germline V gene lookup returns CDR1 SEHNR and CDR2 FQNEAQ (reference sequence). CDR3 amino acids: CASSLGGQPNEQFF. DNA for the CDR3: TGTGCCAGCAGCTTAGGGGGACAGCCCAATGAGCAGTTCTTC. Complete variable domain (other parts from reference TRBV7-9 and TRBJ2-1): DTGVSQNPRHKITKRGQNVTFRCDPISEHNRLYWYRQTLGQGPEFLTYFQNEAQLEKSRLLSDRFSAERPKGSFSTLEIQRTEQGDSAMYLCASSLGGQPNEQFFGPGTRLTVL.

The rearrangement uses TRBV6-5 and TRBJ2-3; D remains unclear. The CDR3 has 13 residues. Trimming took off 6 bases at V and 0 bases at J, with 7 bases between the two ends. Germline V gives CDR1 MNHEY, CDR2 SVGAGI. CDR3: CASRDRSTDTQYF. The CDR3 DNA reads TGTGCCAGCAGGGACCGTAGCACAGATACGCAGTATTTT.

The rearrangement links TRBV25-1 to TRBJ2-1; 9 bases line up with TRBD2. Germline loops: CDR1 MGHDK, CDR2 SYGVNS. V trimming: 6 bases; J trimming: 3 bases; junction bases outside the gene matches: 6. This CDR3 spans 15 amino acids. The CDR3 DNA reads TGTGCCAGCAGGGCCTTAGCGGGAGTCTACAATGAGCAGTTCTTC. It translates to CASRALAGVYNEQFF.

This chain uses TRBV7-9 with TRBJ1-1, with D possibly matching TRBD1 (5 bases). Trimming left V 1 base short and J 6 bases short, with 18 bases between. The CDR3 is 16 amino acids. Germline CDR1 reads SEHNR; CDR2 reads FQNEAQ (reference sequence). The CDR3 here is CASSLDQGLFTAEAFF. Here the CDR3 DNA reads TGTGCCAGCAGCTTAGACCAGGGCCTTTTCACGGCTGAAGCTTTCTTT.

The rearrangement uses TRBV28 and TRBJ2-7, with D possibly being TRBD2 (5 bases). The germline V gene has CDR1 MDHEN and CDR2 SYDVKM. Trimming stripped 4 bases from V and 0 bases from J, with 19 bases between. This CDR3 has 17 amino acids. CDR3: CASSSLPLALSSYEQYF. The DNA for the CDR3 is TGTGCCAGCAGTTCATTACCCTTAGCGTTAAGCTCCTACGAGCAGTACTTC.

The rearrangement uses TRBV30 and TRBJ2-1; 15 bases fit TRBD2. This CDR3 contains 17 residues. Per the germline V gene, CDR1 is GTSNPN and CDR2 is SVGIG (reference sequence). The V segment lost 0 bases and the J segment 5 bases; nucleotides outside the gene matches: 5. CDR3 loop: CAWSVGRTSGGDNEQFF. The CDR3, as DNA: TGTGCCTGGAGTGTGGGGAGGACTAGCGGGGGGGACAATGAGCAGTTCTTC.

The chain employs TRBV2 and TRBJ1-1, with D hard to call. The CDR3 consists of 12 residues. CDR1 and CDR2 from the germline V gene are SNHLY and FYNNEI. V lost 6 bases and J 1 base, leaving 6 bases between the germline ends. CDR3 in DNA: TGTGCCAGCAGGCCTGGGAACACTGAAGCTTTCTTT. Translation gives CASRPGNTEAFF.

The rearrangement uses TRBV6-6 and TRBJ2-2; 7 bases match TRBD2. Trimming removed 5 bases from V and 5 bases from J; junction bases left unmatched: 11. Looked up from germline, CDR1 is MNHNY and CDR2 is SVGAGI (reference sequence). The CDR3 runs 16 residues. The CDR3 DNA follows: TGTGCCAGCAGTAGGATGCGGGAGTCGTTTACCGGGGAGCTGTTTTTT. Protein sequence: CASSRMRESFTGELFF.

The CDR3 DNA reads TGCAGCGTTTCCATGACTAGCGGGAGAGGGGAGGCCCAGTACTTC. Protein: CSVSMTSGRGEAQYF. This sequence joins TRBV29-1 and TRBJ2-5; 12 bases map to TRBD2. Germline V gives CDR1 SQVTM, CDR2 ANQGSEA. This CDR3 region has 15 residues. V shed 5 bases, J shed 9 bases, and the junction held 13 bases outside the gene matches.